The clone carrying this TCR beta chain was observed a few times. J was trimmed by 0 bases and V by 0 bases; bases with no gene match: 5. The CDR3 has 16 residues. Germline V gene sequence: CDR1 SGHDT, CDR2 YYEEEE. The data were taken from a study of beta chain features in type 1 diabetes. TCRB transcripts that were expressed got sequenced, as all of the isolated RNA had been reverse transcribed. Repertoires were generated with immunoSEQ multiplex PCR, while TCRdb's copy carries only in-frame clones and drops some. The table lists 120,000 to 150,000 clones, approximately 9.8% of them singletons, with approximately 0.69% in the top ten.

The sequencing input was central memory CD4+ T cells from blood. The source of this sequence is a middle-aged woman in good health. The chain is built from TRBV5-6 and TRBJ2-7; 8 nucleotides align to TRBD2. The CDR3 region is CASSLGLAISSYEQYF. The CDR3 region has the DNA TGTGCCAGCAGCTTGGGACTAGCGATTAGCTCCTACGAGCAGTACTTC.